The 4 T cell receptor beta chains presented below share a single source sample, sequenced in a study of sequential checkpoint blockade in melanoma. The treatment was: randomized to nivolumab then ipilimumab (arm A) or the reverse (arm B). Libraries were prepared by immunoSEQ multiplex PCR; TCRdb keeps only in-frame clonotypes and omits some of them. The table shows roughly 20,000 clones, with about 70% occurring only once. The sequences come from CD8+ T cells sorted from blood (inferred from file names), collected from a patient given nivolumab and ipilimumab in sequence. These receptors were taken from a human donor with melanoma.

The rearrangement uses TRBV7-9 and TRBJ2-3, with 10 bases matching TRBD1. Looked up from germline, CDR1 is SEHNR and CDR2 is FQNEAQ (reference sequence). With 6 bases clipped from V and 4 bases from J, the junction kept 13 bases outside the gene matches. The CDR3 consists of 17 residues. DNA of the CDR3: TGTGCCAGCAGGGGAGACCCGACAGGGGGCCGCCCAGATACGCAGTATTTT. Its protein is CASRGDPTGGRPDTQYF.

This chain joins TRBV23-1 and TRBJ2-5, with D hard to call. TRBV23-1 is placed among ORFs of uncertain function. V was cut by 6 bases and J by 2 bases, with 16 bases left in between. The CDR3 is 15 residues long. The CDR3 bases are TGCGCCAGCAGACCGATCCGACGCGGACAAGAGACCCAGTACTTC. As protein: CASRPIRRGQETQYF.

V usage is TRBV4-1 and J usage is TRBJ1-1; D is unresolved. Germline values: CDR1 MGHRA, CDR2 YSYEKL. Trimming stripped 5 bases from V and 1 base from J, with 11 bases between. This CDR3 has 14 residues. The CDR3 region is CASSYLGENTEAFF. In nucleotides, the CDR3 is TGCGCCAGCAGCTACCTCGGGGAGAACACTGAAGCTTTCTTT.

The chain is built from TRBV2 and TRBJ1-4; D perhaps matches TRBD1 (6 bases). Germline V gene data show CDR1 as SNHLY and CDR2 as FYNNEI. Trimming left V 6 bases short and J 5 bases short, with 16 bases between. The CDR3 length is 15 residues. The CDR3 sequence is CASSRRTAENEKLFF. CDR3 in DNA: TGTGCCAGCAGCCGAAGGACAGCCGAGAATGAAAAACTGTTTTTT.